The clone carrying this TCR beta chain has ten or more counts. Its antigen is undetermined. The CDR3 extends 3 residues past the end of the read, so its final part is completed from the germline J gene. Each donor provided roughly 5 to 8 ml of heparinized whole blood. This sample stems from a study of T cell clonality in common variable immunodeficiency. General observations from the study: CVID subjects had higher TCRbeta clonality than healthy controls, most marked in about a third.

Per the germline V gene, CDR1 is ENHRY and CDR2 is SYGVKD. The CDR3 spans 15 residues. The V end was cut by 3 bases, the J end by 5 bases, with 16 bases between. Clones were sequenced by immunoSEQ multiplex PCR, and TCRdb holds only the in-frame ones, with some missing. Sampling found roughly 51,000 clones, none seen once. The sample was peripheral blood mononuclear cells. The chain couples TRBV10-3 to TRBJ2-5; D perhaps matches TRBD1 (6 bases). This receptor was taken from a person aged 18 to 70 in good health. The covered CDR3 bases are TGTGCCATCAGTGATTACGGCGCGCAGGGGGAGACC. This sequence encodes CAISDYGAQGET. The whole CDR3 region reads CAISDYGAQGETQYF.